The 23 T cell receptor beta chains below come from one sample, sequenced in a study of T-cell memory formation after mild COVID-19. TCRdb fed the 5' RACE reads into MiXCR, producing one record per CDR3 protein. The sample lists 450,000 to 650,000 distinct CDR3 sequences; more than 15% were seen once. Sequenced: PBMCs or a T cell subset sorted from them (not recorded which). These receptors were collected from an adult woman who had mild COVID-19 (a few samples of this study predate the infection). Cell type and time point are not known.

V usage is TRBV4-3 and J usage is TRBJ2-7; D may correspond to TRBD1 or TRBD2 (6 bases each). Germline V lookup: CDR1 LGHNA, CDR2 YSLEER. This CDR3 comprises 15 residues. The V and J ends lost 2 bases and 2 bases respectively, with 13 bases between them. CDR3 nucleotides: TGCGCCAGCAGCCAAATAGGGGGGACACCCTACGAGCAGTACTTC. It codes for CASSQIGGTPYEQYF.

Only a few counts were recorded for this clonotype. V gene TRBV13 combines with J gene TRBJ2-5, with D uncertain. Germline-derived CDR1 and CDR2 are PRHDT and FYEKMQ (reference sequence). V lost 5 bases, J lost 7 bases, and 23 bases lay in between. The CDR3 contains 16 residues. CDR3 sequence (DNA): TGTGCCAGCAGCCACCGGAAAACGGCTAATGTTGCGACCCAGTACTTC. It encodes CASSHRKTANVATQYF.

This clonotype was observed a few times. Written as DNA, the CDR3 is TGTGCCAGCAGCCCTGAATTCTCTTGGGGTCAGCCCCAGCATTTT. Its protein product is CASSPEFSWGQPQHF. The rearrangement links TRBV7-2 to TRBJ1-5, with unresolved D. Trimming removed 5 bases from V and 6 bases from J, with 17 bases in between. CDR1 SGHTA and CDR2 FQGNSA come from the germline V gene. CDR3 length equals 15 residues.

This clonotype was counted a few times. The J gene is TRBJ2-7, the V gene TRBV11-2; 12 bases match TRBD2. The germline CDR1 and CDR2 sequences are SGHAT and FQNNGV. V lost 2 bases to trimming and J lost 7 bases; unmatched junction nucleotides: 9. The CDR3 runs to 16 residues. In DNA form, the CDR3 reads TGTGCCAGCAGCTTACTAGCGGGAGGGAGTACGGAAGAGCAGTACTTC. It encodes CASSLLAGGSTEEQYF.

In this sample, this clonotype turned up a few times. This chain uses TRBV7-9 with TRBJ2-7; D gene unclear. Trimming took 6 bases from V and 6 from J, leaving 12 bases between them. Germline CDR1 reads SEHNR; CDR2 reads FQNEAQ (reference sequence). This CDR3 contains 12 residues. The CDR3 DNA reads TGTGCCAGCAGTGGGCTTTCAAGCGAGCAGTACTTC. This sequence encodes CASSGLSSEQYF.

This clonotype showed up just a few times. The chain combines TRBV21-1 with TRBJ1-6. TRBV21-1 is classified as a pseudogene. The CDR3 consists of 17 residues. CDR3 amino acids: CASSKRGWSGVNSPLHF. CDR3 nucleotide sequence: TGTGCCAGCAGCAAAAGAGGCTGGAGCGGGGTTAATTCACCCCTCCACTTT.

The chain employs TRBV9 and TRBJ2-7, with TRBD1 identical over 11 bases. Per germline, CDR1 SGDLS and CDR2 YYNGEE. This CDR3 contains 15 residues. The ends lost 3 bases at V and 0 bases at J; junction bases unmatched: 2. The CDR3 coding sequence is TGTGCCAGCAGCGCCGGACAGGGGGCCTCCTACGAGCAGTACTTC. This encodes CASSAGQGASYEQYF.

This clonotype appeared a few times. This rearrangement joins TRBV5-6 to TRBJ2-7; D uncertain. Germline lookup yields CDR1 SGHDT and CDR2 YYEEEE. This CDR3 has 14 residues. Trimming took off 4 bases at V and 2 bases at J, with 13 bases between the two ends. The CDR3 loop reads CASSPAGLTYEQYF. For the CDR3, the DNA is TGTGCCAGCAGCCCCGCCGGGCTGACCTACGAGCAGTACTTC.

A few counts support this clonotype. The V and J genes are TRBV12-3 or TRBV12-4 and TRBJ2-1; a weak D match, TRBD1 (5 bases). Between the trimmed V and J ends, which lost 3 bases and 4 bases, there was a span of 19 bases. There are 17 residues in the CDR3. This chain's CDR3 is CASSFSGRQGRYNEQFF. Here the CDR3 DNA reads TGTGCCAGCAGTTTTTCTGGTAGGCAGGGAAGATACAATGAGCAGTTCTTC.

The CDR3 reads CASSYSALMNTEAFF. CDR3 in DNA: TGTGCCAGCAGTTACTCTGCTTTAATGAACACTGAAGCTTTCTTT. The chain links TRBV6-5 to TRBJ1-1; D unclear. The CDR3 is 15 residues long. Germline V gene sequence: CDR1 MNHEY, CDR2 SVGAGI. V was cut by 0 bases and J by 0 bases, with 8 bases left in between.

The chain carries TRBV12-3 or TRBV12-4 and TRBJ1-2; a possible D gene is TRBD1 (5 bases). V shed 3 bases and J shed 8 bases, with 10 bases lying between them. The CDR3 covers 12 residues. CDR3 nucleotide sequence: TGTGCCAGCAGTTTTGGGGGTCGCGGCTACACCTTC. Its protein product is CASSFGGRGYTF.

There are a few counts of this clonotype. This chain joins TRBV7-8 and TRBJ2-1; the D call may be TRBD1 or TRBD2 (6 bases each). Germline V gene data show CDR1 as SGHVS and CDR2 as FQNEAQ. CDR3 length: 16 residues. V lost 4 bases and J lost 7, with 20 bases in between. The CDR3 reads CASSSSGGGPGNEQFF. CDR3 sequence (DNA): TGTGCCAGCAGCTCCTCAGGTGGGGGGCCAGGTAATGAGCAGTTCTTC.

This clonotype was detected a few times. The rearrangement links TRBV4-3 to TRBJ2-7; 11 bases match TRBD1. CDR1 is LGHNA, CDR2 YSLEER, per germline. V lost 1 base and J lost 1; bases outside the gene matches: 0. The CDR3 extends over 15 amino acids. For the CDR3, the DNA is TGCGCCAGCAGCCAAGGGGACAGGGGGTCCTACGAGCAGTACTTC. It encodes CASSQGDRGSYEQYF.

This clonotype came up many times. This chain links TRBV12-3 or TRBV12-4 with TRBJ1-3; 9 positions agree with TRBD1. V lost 3 bases, J lost 4 bases, and 1 base stayed unmatched. This CDR3 is built from 14 residues. In DNA form, the CDR3 reads TGTGCCAGCAGTTTGGACAGGGGAGGAAACACCATATATTTT. Protein product: CASSLDRGGNTIYF.

The chain employs TRBV6-2 or TRBV6-3 and TRBJ1-2; 7 bases are shared with TRBD1. Germline loops: CDR1 MNHEY, CDR2 SVGEGT. With 0 bases clipped from V and 4 bases from J, the junction kept 11 bases outside the gene matches. The length of the CDR3 is 17 residues. CDR3 in amino acids: CASSYSTEGTAGYGYTF. DNA of the CDR3: TGTGCCAGCAGTTACTCCACCGAGGGGACAGCGGGCTATGGCTACACCTTC.

The J gene is TRBJ1-1, the V gene TRBV29-1; 10 nucleotides align to TRBD1. The J segment lost 10 bases and the V segment lost 6 bases, leaving 8 bases of the junction unmatched. Germline V gene data show CDR1 as SQVTM and CDR2 as ANQGSEA. The CDR3 consists of 12 residues. CDR3 amino acids: CSVVDRGPTAFF. DNA for the CDR3: TGCAGCGTCGTCGACAGGGGGCCAACAGCTTTCTTT.

This chain links TRBV20-1 with TRBJ1-1; a possible D gene is TRBD1 (5 bases). The V gene lost 5 bases and the J gene lost 0 bases, with 16 bases spanning the gap. Germline CDR1 reads DFQATT; CDR2 reads SNEGSKA (reference sequence). There are 15 residues in the CDR3. CDR3 sequence: CSAPAGRGMNTEAFF. The CDR3 DNA reads as TGCAGTGCTCCCGCGGGACGCGGGATGAACACTGAAGCTTTCTTT.

The chain couples TRBV7-3 to TRBJ2-7; 10 bases match TRBD2. The V and J ends lost 5 bases and 5 bases, in that order; junction bases with no gene match: 6. CDR1 is SGHTA and CDR2 is FQGTGA in the germline V gene. This CDR3 is 14 amino acids long. CDR3 sequence: CASSTSGRGNEQYF. Here the CDR3 DNA reads TGTGCCAGCAGCACGAGCGGGAGGGGAAACGAGCAGTACTTC.

CDR3 sequence: CASSDGGGTDTQYF. The CDR3 DNA reads as TGCGCCAGCAGCGATGGAGGCGGCACAGATACGCAGTATTTT. This chain joins TRBV5-1 and TRBJ2-3; D is possibly TRBD2 (5 bases). There are 14 residues in the CDR3. The ends were cut back, 4 bases at V and 1 base at J, with 10 bases in the middle. The germline gives CDR1 SGHRS, CDR2 YFSETQ.

This clonotype came up a few times. The gene calls are TRBV9 and TRBJ2-5; D not certain. CDR1 is SGDLS, CDR2 YYNGEE, per germline. The CDR3 loop spans 12 amino acids. V lost 3 bases and J lost 1, with 4 bases in between. In nucleotides, the CDR3 is TGTGCCAGCAGCGCCACCCAAGAGACCCAGTACTTC. Translating it yields CASSATQETQYF. Full variable domain (missing parts from reference TRBV9 and TRBJ2-5): DSGVTQTPKHLITATGQRVTLRCSPRSGDLSVYWYQQSLDQGLQFLIQYYNGEERAKGNILERFSAQQFPDLHSELNLSSLELGDSALYFCASSATQETQYFGPGTRLLVL.

This clonotype showed up just a few times. This chain connects TRBV10-3 to TRBJ1-1, with D uncertain. Germline assignment: CDR1 ENHRY and CDR2 SYGVKD. The CDR3 totals 13 residues. V shed 8 bases and J shed 6 bases, with 16 bases lying between them. This chain's CDR3 is CAICVAPTSEAFF. The CDR3 DNA sequence: TGTGCCATCTGCGTCGCTCCCACATCTGAAGCTTTCTTT.

This clonotype was counted a few times. This chain links TRBV29-1 with TRBJ2-1, with 10 bases aligning to TRBD1. The CDR3 extends over 13 amino acids. V trimming: 3 bases; J trimming: 6 bases; junction bases outside the gene matches: 2. From germline, CDR1 is SQVTM and CDR2 ANQGSEA. CDR3: CSVERQGANEQFF. CDR3 DNA sequence: TGCAGCGTTGAGCGACAGGGGGCCAATGAGCAGTTCTTC.

This clonotype appeared a few times. The genes are TRBV6-6 and TRBJ2-7; no reliable D call. V was pared by 0 bases and J by 6 bases, with 12 bases between. Germline V gives CDR1 MNHNY, CDR2 SVGAGI (reference sequence). The CDR3 has 14 residues. For the CDR3, the DNA is TGTGCCAGCAGTTACTCGACCGGAGAAGGCGAGCAGTACTTC. Its protein is CASSYSTGEGEQYF.